The 27 T cell receptor beta chains listed next were all sequenced from one sample in a study of cytomegalovirus exposure and HLA in healthy donors. 13 Jbeta primers and 60 Vbeta primers were used for the PCR. Profiling relied on immunoSEQ multiplex PCR, and the TCRdb table lists in-frame clones only, not all of them. The data show roughly 140,000 clones, with roughly 85% seen just once and roughly 2.4% held by the top ten. The sequenced material came from PBMCs. The receptors were gathered from a woman in her late teens or twenties in good health and CMV-seronegative.

In this sample, this clone turned up once. This chain uses TRBV5-8 with TRBJ2-5, with D tentatively TRBD2 (6 bases). V lost 1 base and J 2 bases, leaving 9 bases between the germline ends. Germline values: CDR1 SGHTS, CDR2 YDEGEE. This CDR3 region has 14 residues. The CDR3 sequence: CASSLWTTQETQYF. CDR3 bases: TGTGCCAGCAGCTTGTGGACTACTCAAGAGACCCAGTACTTC.

This chain joins TRBV7-9 and TRBJ1-2; 8 nucleotides agree with TRBD1. The CDR3 consists of 14 residues. V lost 7 bases, J lost 8 bases, and 12 bases stayed unmatched. Germline CDR1 is SEHNR and CDR2 is FQNEAQ (reference sequence). The CDR3 loop reads CASNPPGQAPGYTF. For the CDR3, the DNA is TGTGCCAGCAACCCACCGGGACAGGCCCCAGGCTACACCTTC.

The chain combines TRBV6-1 with TRBJ2-3; 9 bases align to TRBD2. CDR1 is MNHNS, CDR2 SASEGT, per germline. Unmatched junction bases numbered 2, after V lost 6 bases and J lost 4 bases. The CDR3 runs 13 residues. The CDR3 protein is CASRAGGADTQYF. The CDR3 nucleotides are TGTGCCAGCAGAGCGGGGGGCGCAGATACGCAGTATTTT.

The CDR3 loop is CASSQRLAFTDTQYF. Here the CDR3 DNA reads TGTGCCAGCTCACAAAGACTAGCGTTTACAGATACGCAGTATTTT. The genes are TRBV18 and TRBJ2-3; 8 positions agree with TRBD2. This CDR3 contains 15 residues. CDR1 and CDR2 from the germline V gene are KGHSH and LQKENI. The ends lost 4 bases at V and 3 bases at J; junction bases unmatched: 6.

The rearrangement uses TRBV6-5 and TRBJ2-3, with TRBD2 as a possible D gene (6 bases). Germline assignment: CDR1 MNHEY and CDR2 SVGAGI. The V gene lost 6 bases and the J gene lost 11 bases, with 18 bases spanning the gap. The CDR3 covers 13 residues. The CDR3 DNA sequence: TGTGCCAGCAGCCTTTTTACAGATAGCGGGCAGTATTTT. As protein: CASSLFTDSGQYF.

V gene TRBV30 combines with J gene TRBJ2-3, with unresolved D. V was clipped by 2 bases and J by 4 bases, with 13 bases between them. This CDR3 is built from 14 residues. Germline CDR1 is GTSNPN and CDR2 is SVGIG (reference sequence). CDR3 DNA: TGTGCCTGGAGTCAGCCCGGGTCCCCAGATACGCAGTATTTT. This codes for CAWSQPGSPDTQYF. Full variable domain (missing parts from reference TRBV30 and TRBJ2-3): SQTIHQWPATLVQPVGSPLSLECTVEGTSNPNLYWYRQAAGRGLQLLFYSVGIGQISSEVPQNLSASRPQDRQFILSSKKLLLSDSGFYLCAWSQPGSPDTQYFGPGTRLTVL.

This clone was observed a single time. The chain carries TRBV27 and TRBJ2-7, with a weak D call TRBD1 (6 bases). CDR1 is MNHEY and CDR2 is SMNVEV in the germline V gene (reference sequence). The V gene lost 4 bases and the J gene lost 0 bases, with 10 bases spanning the gap. The length of the CDR3 is 14 residues. The CDR3 bases are TGTGCCAGCAGTTCCTACAGGGACTCCTACGAGCAGTACTTC. As protein: CASSSYRDSYEQYF.

The genes are TRBV29-1 and TRBJ2-1; 9 positions agree with TRBD2. This CDR3 is built from 13 residues. Trimming at V came to 3 bases and at J to 10 bases, leaving 7 bases not matched to a gene. The germline CDR1 and CDR2 sequences are SQVTM and ANQGSEA. CDR3 sequence: CSVDPQAGGEQFF. CDR3 sequence (DNA): TGCAGCGTTGACCCCCAGGCGGGAGGGGAGCAGTTCTTC.

CDR3 in DNA: TGTGCCAGCAGCGTAGATCAGGGGGCAGAAGGCTACACCTTC. It encodes CASSVDQGAEGYTF. The V gene is TRBV9, the J gene TRBJ1-2, with 8 positions matching TRBD1. The CDR3 covers 14 residues. CDR1 is SGDLS, CDR2 YYNGEE, per germline. The ends lost 0 bases at V and 8 bases at J; junction bases unmatched: 6.

The rearrangement uses TRBV6-5 and TRBJ2-6; perhaps TRBD1 as D (5 bases). The CDR3 consists of 15 residues. Germline CDR1 MNHEY, CDR2 SVGAGI. The germline V and J ends were trimmed by 5 bases and 3 bases, with 11 bases remaining between them. CDR3 nucleotides: TGTGCCAGCAGTGTAACAGGTCTTGGGGCCAACGTCCTGACTTTC. This encodes CASSVTGLGANVLTF.

The J gene is TRBJ2-3, the V gene TRBV2; maybe TRBD2 (5 bases). The CDR3 runs 15 residues. With 8 bases removed from V and 0 bases from J, the gap between germline ends came to 15 bases. CDR1 and CDR2 from the germline V gene are SNHLY and FYNNEI. CDR3 nucleotides: TGTGCCAGCGTAGAGCGGACCCTTAGCACAGATACGCAGTATTTT. It translates to CASVERTLSTDTQYF.

The V and J genes are TRBV6-6 and TRBJ2-3; possible D gene TRBD2, 5 bases. Germline-derived CDR1 and CDR2 are MNHNY and SVGAGI (reference sequence). V dropped 4 bases and J dropped 1 base, with 12 bases sitting between them. The CDR3 runs 15 residues. The DNA for the CDR3 is TGTGCCAGCAGTTCCACTAGTAGGGGCACAGATACGCAGTATTTT. This translates into CASSSTSRGTDTQYF.

The chain links TRBV5-4 to TRBJ2-7; D is perhaps TRBD1 (6 bases). CDR3 size: 15 residues. Germline CDR1 is SGHNT and CDR2 is YYREEE (reference sequence). Trimming removed 5 bases from V and 6 bases from J, with 21 bases in between. CDR3: CASRSQPGHFLEQYF. The DNA for the CDR3 is TGTGCCAGCAGATCCCAACCGGGACACTTTCTCGAGCAGTACTTC.

The chain is built from TRBV11-2 and TRBJ2-7; tentatively, D is TRBD1 (5 bases). The germline V gene encodes CDR1 SGHAT and CDR2 FQNNGV. V was clipped by 5 bases and J by 2 bases, with 10 bases between them. The CDR3 length is 13 residues. The CDR3 loop reads CASSHGAAYEQYF. As DNA, the CDR3 is TGTGCCAGCAGCCATGGGGCAGCCTACGAGCAGTACTTC.

CDR3 region: CASSLRPGVRDQPQHF. The CDR3 bases are TGTGCCAGCAGCTTGCGGCCGGGGGTGCGGGATCAGCCCCAGCATTTT. The genes are TRBV7-2 and TRBJ1-5, with D maybe TRBD1 (5 bases). V lost 3 bases and J lost 5, with 17 bases in between. CDR3 length: 16 amino acids. The germline gives CDR1 SGHTA, CDR2 FQGNSA.

This chain uses TRBV5-1 with TRBJ1-2; 9 positions agree with TRBD1. Unmatched junction bases numbered 8, after V lost 4 bases and J lost 4 bases. This CDR3 is 15 amino acids long. CDR1 is SGHRS and CDR2 is YFSETQ in the germline V gene. Here the CDR3 reads CASSMGTGRGYGYTF. The CDR3 bases are TGCGCCAGCAGCATGGGGACAGGGCGAGGCTATGGCTACACCTTC.

This rearrangement joins TRBV5-1 to TRBJ1-1; perhaps TRBD1 as D (5 bases). The germline V gene has CDR1 SGHRS and CDR2 YFSETQ. Trimming cost V 5 bases and J 1 base, with 9 bases left between them. There are 13 residues in the CDR3. CDR3 protein: CASRVTANTEAFF. The CDR3 DNA follows: TGCGCCAGCAGGGTGACAGCGAACACTGAAGCTTTCTTT. The complete variable domain, with remaining parts taken from reference TRBV5-1 and TRBJ1-1, reads KAGVTQTPRYLIKTRGQQVTLSCSPISGHRSVSWYQQTPGQGLQFLFEYFSETQRNKGNFPGRFSGRQFSNSRSEMNVSTLELGDSALYLCASRVTANTEAFFGQGTRLTVV.

The chain couples TRBV6-1 to TRBJ2-3; TRBD2 might be the D (6 bases). The germline CDR1 and CDR2 sequences are MNHNS and SASEGT. The CDR3 loop spans 13 amino acids. The V end lost 3 bases, the J end lost 5 bases, and 9 bases lay between the germline ends. As DNA, the CDR3 is TGTGCCAGCAGTGAGGCCGGGAGAGATACGCAGTATTTT. Residues: CASSEAGRDTQYF.

This rearrangement joins TRBV5-1 to TRBJ2-2; TRBD2 agrees at 10 bases. Unmatched junction bases numbered 11, after V lost 4 bases and J lost 2 bases. The germline CDR1 and CDR2 sequences are SGHRS and YFSETQ. This CDR3 is 18 amino acids long. The CDR3 DNA sequence: TGCGCCAGCAGCCTGGAAGGTAGCGGGGGGACTAACACCGGGGAGCTGTTTTTT. It translates to CASSLEGSGGTNTGELFF.

This chain links TRBV29-1 with TRBJ1-2, with TRBD1 matching over 7 bases. Germline V CDR1 and CDR2: SQVTM, ANQGSEA. The CDR3 is made up of 13 amino acids. After removal of 7 bases from V and 6 bases from J, the junction contained 11 bases not matched to a gene. Written as DNA, the CDR3 is TGCAGCGCCACCGGACAGGAGCTGGATGGCTACACCTTC. This encodes CSATGQELDGYTF.

The chain joins TRBV5-1 to TRBJ2-3, with 8 positions matching TRBD1. This CDR3 has 15 amino acids. V shed 4 bases, J shed 0 bases, and the junction held 4 bases outside the gene matches. Germline-derived CDR1 and CDR2 are SGHRS and YFSETQ. CDR3 DNA sequence: TGCGCCAGCAGCGTCGGACAGGGTAGCACAGATACGCAGTATTTT. It specifies CASSVGQGSTDTQYF.

This sequence joins TRBV25-1 and TRBJ1-1; 9 bases map to TRBD1. V lost 4 bases to trimming and J lost 10 bases; unmatched junction nucleotides: 16. The CDR3 runs 16 residues. Germline V gene sequence: CDR1 MGHDK, CDR2 SYGVNS. This chain's CDR3 is CASSGLGSGTGIGAFF. CDR3 in DNA: TGTGCCAGCAGTGGCCTCGGATCCGGGACAGGGATAGGAGCTTTCTTT.

The chain is built from TRBV7-8 and TRBJ1-5; D gene unclear. V shed 3 bases and J shed 3 bases, with 6 bases lying between them. The CDR3 loop spans 13 amino acids. Germline V lookup: CDR1 SGHVS, CDR2 FQNEAQ. CDR3 amino acids: CASSLRVNQPQHF. The CDR3 nucleotides read TGTGCCAGCAGCTTGAGGGTCAATCAGCCCCAGCATTTT.

This clone has just one count. The rearrangement links TRBV2 to TRBJ2-1; D might be TRBD1 (6 bases). Trimming pared 6 bases from V and 6 bases from J, leaving 15 bases between. Germline CDR1 is SNHLY and CDR2 is FYNNEI. There are 14 residues in the CDR3. CDR3 sequence: CASRRTAESNEQFF. CDR3 nucleotide sequence: TGTGCCAGCAGGCGGACAGCGGAGAGCAATGAGCAGTTCTTC.

The chain combines TRBV11-2 with TRBJ2-1; 11 nucleotides align to TRBD1. The CDR3 contains 15 residues. Trimming cost V 6 bases and J 1 base; bases outside gene matches: 2. Germline V gene sequence: CDR1 SGHAT, CDR2 FQNNGV. The CDR3: CASRGTGGSYNEQFF. The CDR3 DNA follows: TGTGCCAGCAGGGGGACAGGGGGTTCCTACAATGAGCAGTTCTTC.

This rearrangement joins TRBV7-6 to TRBJ2-3; 8 bases line up with TRBD2. CDR1 and CDR2 from the germline V gene are SGHVS and FNYEAQ. V gave up 5 bases and J gave up 0 bases; unmatched junction bases: 7. This CDR3 comprises 16 residues. CDR3 nucleotides: TGTGCCAGCAGCCAACGACGGGGGGGGAGCACAGATACGCAGTATTTT. It encodes CASSQRRGGSTDTQYF.

This sequence joins TRBV4-2 and TRBJ2-2; 7 bases fit TRBD1. CDR3 length: 15 amino acids. The ends lost 8 bases at V and 4 bases at J; junction bases unmatched: 10. CDR1 LGHNA and CDR2 YNFKEQ come from the germline V gene. The CDR3 sequence is CASGRGTEGTGELFF. The CDR3 nucleotides read TGTGCCAGCGGCCGAGGGACAGAAGGCACCGGGGAGCTGTTTTTT.